This T cell receptor beta chain was captured in a study of regulatory T cells in long-lasting Graves disease (dated by TCRdb to the early 2020s). Notes on the research overall: Persistent Graves' disease was defined as antithyroid drug treatment for over 5 years with persistently positive TSH receptor autoantibodies. This study used TCR sequencing and RNA sequencing of peripheral blood to compare persistent Graves' disease patients against newly diagnosed Graves' disease patients. On average, persistent Graves' disease patients in the clinical cohort had been on antithyroid drugs for approximately ten years. A total of 35 or so samples were covered by TCR sequencing, comprising some 13 persistent and roughly 20 newly diagnosed Graves' disease patients. The study took place in China and was registered as a clinical trial. The paper's findings and limits, for the study overall: As a limitation, the authors acknowledged that the small sample size may reduce accuracy. Compared with newly diagnosed patients, persistent Graves' disease patients had lower TCR Shannon entropy and fewer highly expanded clones, which suggests clonal expansion. Peripheral blood alone was examined, since thyroid tissue, which constituted the primary lesion, could not be accessed. Persistent patients shared more public clonotypes among themselves (over 2,500) than newly diagnosed patients did (about 970). Only the TCR beta chain was sequenced and analyzed. Preferential use of TRBV28, TRBJ1-2 and TRBJ2-5 was observed in persistent disease, whereas TRBV20-1 and TRBJ2-1 were favored in newly diagnosed disease.

According to the study, the label for this sample's time point signals: persistent/refractory GD, antithyroid drugs over 5 years with positive TRAb. RNA was extracted from PBMCs in TRIzol for both TCR sequencing and RNA sequencing. The diagnosis of Graves' disease was made according to American Thyroid Association guidelines. Patients for the study were recruited at an endocrinology department in Xi'an, China. From each patient, 7.5 to 9.5 milliliters of peripheral blood was collected into an EDTA anticoagulant tube. Ficoll Paque Plus density gradient separation was used to isolate PBMCs, and no further T cell sorting was done. An Agilent 2100 Bioanalyzer and agarose gel were used to assess RNA quality, and a NanoDrop 2000 was used to measure RNA concentration. The library was prepared using multiplex PCR. The sequencer listed for this sample is Illumina HiSeq 4000. TCR beta libraries were built with iRepertoire HTBI primers and Arm-PCR amplification of CDR3 regions. Gel purification was performed on PCR products prior to sequencing. The authors' analysis ran thus. A total of around 59 TRBV and about 13 TRBJ segments were identified across samples and were used for gene usage analysis of CDR3 amino acid clonotypes. COPE and FqMerger were used to merge the filtered high-quality paired reads into contigs. BLAST was used to align contigs to IMGT TRBV, TRBD and TRBJ reference genes, with CDR3 defined following IMGT. Any clonotype with a frequency above 0.1% was counted as a highly expanded clone. Shannon entropy served as the measure of repertoire diversity, while the Gini coefficient captured V-J evenness. Clonotypes shared by more than one individual were considered public. TCRdb reran the public reads through fastp at Q25 and MiXCR, keeping productive beta chains. For every CDR3 protein sequence, its rows merge into one entry that carries the most common genes and DNA. These V and J calls rely on TCRdb rather than the paper's analysis. The sample table shows 700,000 or so distinct CDR3 sequences, and approximately 29% are seen once. The ten largest clonotypes hold around 42% of the sample.

This clonotype was seen ten or more times. What this receptor recognizes is not known. No base quality values were provided; no much bigger clone lies one nucleotide off. V loses 3 bases of germline sequence and J loses 3 bases, and the interval between the two ends is 14 bases. The germline V gene (reference sequence) specifies DFQATT as CDR1 and SNEGSKA as CDR2. The CDR3 spans 14 residues, from the cysteine through the phenylalanine. Only CDR3 DNA remains: 42 bases, in frame from the first base. This clonotype was sampled from a female donor with Graves disease. The V and J genes are TRBV20-1 and TRBJ2-5, with no confidently assigned D gene. The source material was peripheral blood mononuclear cells (PBMCs), sampled when the disease was refractory, from a patient treated with antithyroid drugs. The CDR3 region reads CSARGPTGEETQYF. The sequenced DNA: TGCAGTGCTAGGGGTCCGACTGGGGAAGAGACCCAGTACTTC.